This T cell receptor (beta chain) originates from a study of T cell repertoires in cytomegalovirus infection. Germline CDR1 and CDR2: SQVTM and ANQGSEA. CDR3 length: 19 amino acids. V gave up 6 bases and J gave up 4 bases; unmatched junction bases: 22. One entry per CDR3 protein results from TCRdb running MiXCR on the reads. This sample has fewer than 85,000 distinct CDR3 sequences, with 4% found just once. At least ten counts were recorded for this clonotype. The genes are TRBV29-1 and TRBJ2-7, with 12 bases lining up with TRBD2. This TCR derives from a human donor in good health (CMV status not recorded). Some clones in this sample may be carry-over from other donors' samples. Sample: PBMCs. The CDR3: CSVPGELAGGSTLYYEQYF. DNA of the CDR3: TGCAGCGTCCCGGGTGAACTAGCGGGGGGTTCTACCCTCTATTACGAGCAGTACTTC.